This passage covers 18 T cell receptor beta chains from one sample sequenced in a study of identical twins. One entry per CDR3 protein, called by TCRdb with MiXCR from the 5' RACE reads. Of 1,800,000 or so distinct CDR3 sequences listed, under 35% are singletons. The specimen sequenced was cord blood. These receptors all stem from a newborn girl in good health.

This clonotype showed up just a few times. The DNA of the CDR3 is TGCAGTGCTTTGGCAGGGATACTTCCGCCCTACGAGCAGTACTTC. Translating it yields CSALAGILPPYEQYF. The chain recombines TRBV20-1 with TRBJ2-7; weak D call: TRBD1 (5 bases). From germline, CDR1 is DFQATT and CDR2 SNEGSKA (reference sequence). Trimming took 5 bases from V and 2 from J, leaving 19 bases between them. The CDR3 spans 15 residues.

This clonotype turned up a few times. The chain recombines TRBV5-1 with TRBJ2-1, with a tentative D call TRBD2 (6 bases). The CDR3 spans 18 residues. Trimming took off 3 bases at V and 4 bases at J, with 23 bases between the two ends. Per the germline V gene, CDR1 is SGHRS and CDR2 is YFSETQ. CDR3 DNA sequence: TGCGCCAGCAGCTCGGGACGTAACCGGGACTTTTATTACAATGAGCAGTTCTTC. It codes for CASSSGRNRDFYYNEQFF.

This rearrangement joins TRBV27 to TRBJ2-1, with D possibly being TRBD1 (5 bases). V was clipped by 3 bases and J by 6 bases, with 9 bases between them. This CDR3 has 13 residues. The germline V gene encodes CDR1 MNHEY and CDR2 SMNVEV (reference sequence). The CDR3 nucleotides are TGTGCCAGCAGTTTCCAGGGTGCCAATGAGCAGTTCTTC. This codes for CASSFQGANEQFF.

The genes are TRBV29-1 and TRBJ1-1; D perhaps matches TRBD1 (6 bases). From germline, CDR1 is SQVTM and CDR2 ANQGSEA. The CDR3 covers 14 residues. The V end lost 3 bases, the J end lost 0 bases, and 11 bases lay between the germline ends. The chain's CDR3 is CSVERGFMNTEAFF. Written as DNA, the CDR3 is TGCAGCGTTGAGAGGGGGTTCATGAACACTGAAGCTTTCTTT.

The count of this clonotype is one. This sequence joins TRBV6-5 and TRBJ1-2, with 10 bases aligning to TRBD1. The CDR3 length is 17 residues. Germline V gene lookup returns CDR1 MNHEY and CDR2 SVGAGI. V shed 2 bases, J shed 7 bases, and the junction held 13 bases outside the gene matches. The CDR3 DNA sequence: TGTGCCAGCAGTTACCGTCCCGGGACAGGGGCCGGGGGTGGCTACACCTTC. Translated, it gives CASSYRPGTGAGGGYTF.

This clonotype was picked up a small number of times. This rearrangement joins TRBV29-1 to TRBJ2-7; 11 positions agree with TRBD2. The CDR3 extends over 13 amino acids. V was clipped by 6 bases and J by 2 bases; unmatched bases: 3. Germline V lookup: CDR1 SQVTM, CDR2 ANQGSEA. Here the CDR3 DNA reads TGCAGCGTCTATAGCGGGGGGGCCTACGAGCAGTACTTC. Its protein is CSVYSGGAYEQYF.

To note about this clonotype: A much larger clone sits a single nucleotide away, making a read error possible. J is TRBJ2-1 and V is TRBV6-2 or TRBV6-3; tentative D call: TRBD2 (6 bases). The J call may be in error: the DNA end matches TRBJ2-7 better. This CDR3 region has 13 residues. Looked up from germline, CDR1 is MNHEY and CDR2 is SVGEGT. As DNA, the CDR3 is TGTGCCAGCAGGCGGGGTTTGGGCAATGAGCAGTACTTC. Amino acid sequence: CASRRGLGNEQYF.

This clonotype was seen a single time. The CDR3 nucleotides read TGTGCCTGGAGGGGGGACAGGGATAATTCACCCCTCCACTTT. It codes for CAWRGDRDNSPLHF. This chain joins TRBV30 and TRBJ1-6, with TRBD1 matching 9 bases. Germline lookup yields CDR1 GTSNPN and CDR2 SVGIG (reference sequence). Losses at the gene ends were 3 bases for V and 5 bases for J; bases not matched to a gene: 2. This CDR3 region has 14 residues.

The rearrangement uses TRBV7-2 and TRBJ2-7; 16 bases line up with TRBD2. The V and J ends lost 0 bases and 3 bases, in that order; junction bases with no gene match: 8. The CDR3 length is 19 residues. The V gene's germline CDR1 is SGHTA and CDR2 FQGNSA. CDR3 amino acids: CASSLAYRGTSGGGYEQYF. The CDR3 nucleotides are TGTGCCAGCAGCTTAGCTTACCGCGGGACTAGCGGGGGGGGCTACGAGCAGTACTTC.

Only a few counts were recorded for this clonotype. This CDR3 reads CASSEMRVNEQFF. Here the CDR3 DNA reads TGCGCCAGCAGTGAAATGCGAGTTAATGAGCAGTTCTTC. V is TRBV10-2 and J is TRBJ2-1; D is ambiguous. This CDR3 spans 13 amino acids. The V and J ends lost 3 bases and 7 bases respectively, with 10 bases between them. In germline, CDR1 is WSHSY, CDR2 SAAADI.

The chain couples TRBV20-1 to TRBJ2-1; 11 nucleotides agree with TRBD2. Germline CDR1 DFQATT, CDR2 SNEGSKA (reference sequence). This CDR3 contains 14 residues. The V and J ends lost 3 bases and 6 bases, in that order; junction bases with no gene match: 4. Here the CDR3 DNA reads TGCAGTGCTAGGCTGACTAGCGGGGCCAATGAGCAGTTCTTC. Residues: CSARLTSGANEQFF.

The J gene is TRBJ2-7, the V gene TRBV10-3, with 8 bases identical to TRBD1. The length of the CDR3 is 15 residues. The J segment lost 0 bases and the V segment lost 6 bases, leaving 7 bases of the junction unmatched. Germline loops: CDR1 ENHRY, CDR2 SYGVKD. CDR3 amino acids: CAIRPTGAGSYEQYF. The DNA of the CDR3 is TGTGCCATCAGACCGACAGGGGCTGGCTCCTACGAGCAGTACTTC.

This clonotype appeared a few times. The chain employs TRBV5-1 and TRBJ1-5; perhaps TRBD1 as D (5 bases). The V end was cut by 2 bases, the J end by 3 bases, with 12 bases between. CDR1 is SGHRS and CDR2 is YFSETQ in the germline V gene. CDR3 length equals 15 residues. CDR3: CASSLGAGINQPQHF. For the CDR3, the DNA is TGCGCCAGCAGCTTAGGGGCGGGGATCAATCAGCCCCAGCATTTT.

This clonotype has a handful of counts. V usage is TRBV21-1 and J usage is TRBJ2-5; the table assigns TRBD1, which was not confirmed against the DNA. TRBV21-1 is shown as a pseudogene. The CDR3 extends over 9 amino acids. CDR3 residues: CASPGTQYF. The CDR3 DNA sequence: TGTGCCAGCCCCGGGACCCAGTACTTC.

The table lists this clonotype with a few counts. The CDR3 DNA reads as TGTGCCAGCACCGGGGCCACAAGCTCTGGAAACACCATATATTTT. This codes for CASTGATSSGNTIYF. V is TRBV28 and J is TRBJ1-3; a weak D match, TRBD1 (5 bases). Germline V gene sequence: CDR1 MDHEN, CDR2 SYDVKM. The CDR3 extends over 15 amino acids. V lost 7 bases, J lost 0 bases, and 13 bases lay in between. The full variable domain, rest sourced from reference TRBV28 and TRBJ1-3, is DVKVTQSSRYLVKRTGEKVFLECVQDMDHENMFWYRQDPGLGLRLIYFSYDVKMKEKGDIPEGYSVSREKKERFSLILESASTNQTSMYLCASTGATSSGNTIYFGEGSWLTVV.

This sequence joins TRBV29-1 and TRBJ2-3; perhaps TRBD2 as D (7 bases). V was shortened by 4 bases and J by 1 base, with 12 bases between the two germline ends. CDR1 and CDR2 from the germline V gene are SQVTM and ANQGSEA. The CDR3 loop spans 14 amino acids. Written as DNA, the CDR3 is TGCAGCGTTGGGGGGCGGGGGCGCACAGATACGCAGTATTTT. It codes for CSVGGRGRTDTQYF.

The CDR3 loop is CASSLARSSGISYEQYF. For the CDR3, the DNA is TGTGCCAGCAGCTTAGCCCGCTCTAGCGGGATATCCTACGAGCAGTACTTC. The V call is TRBV7-9, the J call TRBJ2-7; 9 bases align to TRBD2. The CDR3 sequence is 17 residues long. CDR1 is SEHNR, CDR2 FQNEAQ, per germline (reference sequence). V trimming: 0 bases; J trimming: 1 base; junction bases outside the gene matches: 7. The full variable domain, with the rest looked up from reference TRBV7-9 and TRBJ2-7, is DTGVSQNPRHKITKRGQNVTFRCDPISEHNRLYWYRQTLGQGPEFLTYFQNEAQLEKSRLLSDRFSAERPKGSFSTLEIQRTEQGDSAMYLCASSLARSSGISYEQYFGPGTRLTVT.

This clonotype was detected only a few times. The V and J genes are TRBV28 and TRBJ1-6; a possible D gene is TRBD1 (6 bases). V shed 2 bases and J shed 8 bases, with 16 bases lying between them. The CDR3 is 16 amino acids. The germline CDR1 and CDR2 sequences are MDHEN and SYDVKM. In DNA form, the CDR3 reads TGTGCCAGCAGTTTAGATCTGGGGGCAATTTATTCACCCCTCCACTTT. Its translation is CASSLDLGAIYSPLHF.